This TCR beta chain was profiled in a study of cytomegalovirus exposure and HLA in healthy donors. A multiplex PCR was run with 60 Vbeta primers and 13 Jbeta primers. TCRdb keeps only in-frame clones here, not all; method: immunoSEQ multiplex PCR. The table lists 150,000 to 200,000 clones, about two thirds of them singletons. Germline V gene data show CDR1 as MNHEY and CDR2 as SMNVEV (reference sequence). V was clipped by 2 bases and J by 1 base, with 9 bases between them. CDR3 length: 14 residues. This clonotype originated in a man aged 25-40 years in good health and CMV-seropositive. This sequence joins TRBV27 and TRBJ2-7, with D maybe TRBD1 (6 bases). Sample: PBMCs. The CDR3 spells CASSLNRVSYEQYF. DNA for the CDR3: TGTGCCAGCAGTTTAAACAGGGTTTCCTACGAGCAGTACTTC.